This TCR beta chain comes out of a study of CD8 T cells in Susac syndrome. Random hexamers were used to reverse transcribe the RNA input (about 0.5 to 1 ug). An immunoSEQ multiplex PCR generated amplified TCR beta CDR3 products spanning 54 Vbeta and 13 Jbeta. One entry per CDR3 protein, called by TCRdb with MiXCR from the immunoSEQ multiplex PCR reads. The sample contains fewer than 300,000 distinct CDR3 sequences, around 83% of which appear only once. Sequencing of TCR beta covered CD8+ and CD4+ T cells obtained from blood. Negative isolation yielded the CD8+ and CD4+ T cells, while FACS enriched the TEMRA cells. To note about this clonotype: Its cognate antigen is unknown.

The CDR3 has 17 amino acids. Germline values: CDR1 LGHDT, CDR2 YNNKEL (reference sequence). Trimming cost V 0 bases and J 0 bases, with 12 bases left between them. Findings and limits, study-wide: The study recognized that the number of individuals in its TCR sequencing and HLA analysis was relatively small.

V usage is TRBV3-1 and J usage is TRBJ2-1; no definite D call. This sequence originates from a human donor with multiple sclerosis. The sample consisted of CD8+ T cells from PBMCs. The CDR3 reads CASSQDHQISSYNEQFF. The CDR3, as DNA: TGTGCCAGCAGCCAAGATCACCAGATCAGCTCCTACAATGAGCAGTTCTTC.